Each of the 32 T cell receptor beta chains below was sequenced from the same sample in a study of blood T cell repertoires in COVID-19. Profiling relied on immunoSEQ multiplex PCR, and the TCRdb table lists in-frame clones only, not all of them. The sample contains about 70,000 clones, about 82% of which appear only once. The sequencing input was peripheral blood. The receptor set was obtained from an older woman with acute or convalescent COVID-19.

Only a few counts were recorded for this clone. The chain uses TRBV20-1 and TRBJ1-3; D is ambiguous. CDR1 DFQATT and CDR2 SNEGSKA come from the germline V gene (reference sequence). Trimming stripped 3 bases from V and 4 bases from J, with 22 bases between. The CDR3 is made up of 17 amino acids. The CDR3 here is CSASSPGRDRAGNTIYF. In DNA, the CDR3 is TGCAGTGCTAGTAGCCCCGGCCGGGATCGAGCGGGAAACACCATATATTTT.

The table lists this clone with a few counts. This chain connects TRBV30 to TRBJ1-2, with 7 bases that match TRBD1. Germline V lookup: CDR1 GTSNPN, CDR2 SVGIG (reference sequence). The length of the CDR3 is 12 residues. The trim removed 8 bases at V and 2 bases at J, leaving 5 bases unmatched. CDR3 sequence (DNA): TGTGCCCGCTCGACAGGGAACTATGGCTACACCTTC. This translates into CARSTGNYGYTF.

The DNA for the CDR3 is TGTGCCAGCCACGACAGGGGCAATCAGCCCCAGCATTTT. Translated: CASHDRGNQPQHF. J is TRBJ1-5 and V is TRBV2; TRBD1 agrees at 7 bases. V dropped 8 bases and J dropped 2; count of bases not matched to a gene: 3. In germline, CDR1 is SNHLY, CDR2 FYNNEI. This CDR3 spans 13 amino acids. The complete variable domain, with remaining parts taken from reference TRBV2 and TRBJ1-5, reads EPEVTQTPSHQVTQMGQEVILRCVPISNHLYFYWYRQILGQKVEFLVSFYNNEISEKSEIFDDQFSVERPDGSNFTLKIRSTKLEDSAMYFCASHDRGNQPQHFGDGTRLSIL.

Concerning this clone itself: No conserved phenylalanine or tryptophan is present at the end of the CDR3, so a read error is the likely explanation. It is unclear where the CDR3 begins or ends on the DNA, so no DNA is shown, and the CDR3 is as TCRdb lists it. This chain joins TRBV5-6 and TRBJ1-2; the table's D call TRBD1 went unverified against the DNA. The CDR3 is made up of 12 amino acids, end residues included. Looked up from germline, CDR1 is SGHDT and CDR2 is YYEEEE. This chain's CDR3 is CASSSGQGATKI.

The rearrangement links TRBV18 to TRBJ1-4, with 7 bases fitting TRBD1. This CDR3 has 14 amino acids. V trimming: 6 bases; J trimming: 4 bases; junction bases outside the gene matches: 5. Germline values: CDR1 KGHSH, CDR2 LQKENI. CDR3 DNA: TGTGCCAGCTCCCTGGGACAGCTTAATGAAAAACTGTTTTTT. This encodes CASSLGQLNEKLFF.

This clone has just one count. The chain links TRBV18 to TRBJ1-2; D call uncertain. CDR1 and CDR2 from the germline V gene are KGHSH and LQKENI. Trimming shortened V by 3 bases and J by 5 bases, and 22 bases separated the two germline ends. The CDR3 consists of 17 residues. The chain's CDR3 is CASSPRSVPPSRYGYTF. The CDR3 nucleotides are TGTGCCAGCTCACCTCGTTCTGTACCGCCGAGTCGGTATGGCTACACCTTC.

The chain is built from TRBV18 and TRBJ1-5; no definite D call. The CDR3 loop spans 13 amino acids. Trimming took off 1 base at V and 10 bases at J, with 11 bases between the two ends. CDR1 and CDR2 (germline): KGHSH, LQKENI. This chain's CDR3 is CASSPQEVDPQHF. Here the CDR3 DNA reads TGTGCCAGCTCACCACAGGAGGTCGATCCCCAGCATTTT.

The genes are TRBV29-1 and TRBJ2-7, with D maybe TRBD1 (5 bases). Germline CDR1 is SQVTM and CDR2 is ANQGSEA. The CDR3 contains 14 residues. Deletions cut 6 bases from V and 0 bases from J, with 15 bases between. The chain's CDR3 is CSVAVRQNSYEQYF. CDR3 bases: TGCAGCGTCGCCGTGCGACAGAACTCCTACGAGCAGTACTTC.

The chain combines TRBV19 with TRBJ1-3, with 7 bases fitting TRBD1. J gave up 0 bases and V 6 bases, and 5 bases lay outside the gene matches. Germline loops: CDR1 LNHDA, CDR2 SQIVND (reference sequence). The CDR3 consists of 15 residues. The CDR3 DNA follows: TGTGCCAGTAGGGGACAGTACGACTCTGGAAACACCATATATTTT. It encodes CASRGQYDSGNTIYF.

This chain joins TRBV27 and TRBJ2-6; 11 bases line up with TRBD2. Germline CDR1 reads MNHEY; CDR2 reads SMNVEV (reference sequence). The CDR3 consists of 19 residues. Trimming cost V 5 bases and J 0 bases; bases outside gene matches: 9. In DNA form, the CDR3 reads TGTGCCAGCAGTGCCTATAGCGGGGGGGCCTTCTCTGGGGCCAACGTCCTGACTTTC. Protein product: CASSAYSGGAFSGANVLTF.

The rearrangement uses TRBV7-6 and TRBJ1-4, with 7 bases aligning to TRBD1. Trimming at V came to 5 bases and at J to 0 bases, leaving 18 bases not matched to a gene. CDR3 length: 20 residues. Germline-derived CDR1 and CDR2 are SGHVS and FNYEAQ. Here the CDR3 reads CASSQRAGTAPWTTNEKLFF. The CDR3 DNA reads TGTGCCAGCAGCCAACGGGCCGGGACAGCACCATGGACAACTAATGAAAAACTGTTTTTT.

The chain uses TRBV21-1 and TRBJ1-1; TRBD1, the table's D call, lacks a check against the DNA. TRBV21-1 is termed a pseudogene. The CDR3 length is 12 residues. CDR3 coding DNA: TGTGCCAGCAGCAAGAAGGGGCCTGAAGCTTTCTTT. Its protein is CASSKKGPEAFF.

The chain links TRBV6-6 to TRBJ2-7, with 7 bases identical to TRBD1. This CDR3 is built from 15 residues. Per germline, CDR1 MNHNY and CDR2 SVGAGI (reference sequence). V gave up 6 bases and J gave up 5 bases; unmatched junction bases: 13. Written as DNA, the CDR3 is TGTGCCAGCAGGAAGTCCGGGACAGAGGGAGACGAGCAGTACTTC. It encodes CASRKSGTEGDEQYF.

The chain employs TRBV5-1 and TRBJ2-2; 7 nucleotides agree with TRBD2. Per germline, CDR1 SGHRS and CDR2 YFSETQ. CDR3 length equals 16 residues. The J segment lost 5 bases and the V segment lost 2 bases, leaving 9 bases of the junction unmatched. CDR3 DNA: TGCGCCAGCAGCTTAGGAGGCGGGAGAGGAACCGGGGAGCTGTTTTTT. Translation: CASSLGGGRGTGELFF.

For the CDR3, the DNA is TGTGCCAGCAGGCCGGGAGGCTTGTCCTACAATGAGCAGTTCTTC. This gives the protein CASRPGGLSYNEQFF. The chain couples TRBV7-9 to TRBJ2-1; 7 bases map to TRBD2. CDR3 size: 15 residues. The J segment lost 1 base and the V segment lost 6 bases, leaving 6 bases of the junction unmatched. In germline, CDR1 is SEHNR, CDR2 FQNEAQ (reference sequence).

About this clone: The missing conserved phenylalanine or tryptophan at the end of this CDR3 makes a read error likely. No DNA is shown, since the ends of the CDR3 on it are uncertain; the CDR3 is the one TCRdb lists. The V gene is TRBV30, the J gene TRBJ1-1; the table calls TRBD1, which could not be checked here. Germline CDR1 is GTSNPN and CDR2 is SVGIG (reference sequence). Inclusive of both ends, the CDR3 amounts to 15 amino acids. The CDR3 sequence is CAWSSSGGPLGPVCY.

V gene TRBV3-1 (or the pseudogene TRBV3-2) combines with J gene TRBJ2-4; D is unclear. The CDR3 spans 13 residues. Looked up from germline, CDR1 is LGHDT and CDR2 is YNNKEL (reference sequence). The V gene lost 4 bases and the J gene lost 5 bases, with 9 bases spanning the gap. CDR3 DNA: TGTGCCAGCAGCCGATACAGTGAAAACATTCAGTACTTC. Residues: CASSRYSENIQYF.

The V gene is TRBV5-1, the J gene TRBJ2-5; 7 bases fit TRBD2. Germline loops: CDR1 SGHRS, CDR2 YFSETQ. V was clipped by 0 bases and J by 1 base; unmatched bases: 6. The CDR3 loop spans 16 amino acids. The CDR3 DNA sequence: TGCGCCAGCAGCTTGGGGGTAGCGGGCAGCCAAGAGACCCAGTACTTC. The encoded protein is CASSLGVAGSQETQYF.

The chain combines TRBV9 with TRBJ2-7, with D possibly matching TRBD2 (5 bases). The CDR3 has 15 amino acids. Trimming left V 3 bases short and J 0 bases short, with 13 bases between. The germline V gene encodes CDR1 SGDLS and CDR2 YYNGEE. CDR3 bases: TGTGCCAGCAGCGCCTCTCAGGAGGCCTCCTACGAGCAGTACTTC. Encoded protein: CASSASQEASYEQYF. The entire variable domain, with the rest obtained from reference TRBV9 and TRBJ2-7, is as follows: DSGVTQTPKHLITATGQRVTLRCSPRSGDLSVYWYQQSLDQGLQFLIQYYNGEERAKGNILERFSAQQFPDLHSELNLSSLELGDSALYFCASSASQEASYEQYFGPGTRLTVT.

The rearrangement links TRBV9 to TRBJ2-7, with 12 bases that match TRBD2. Germline-derived CDR1 and CDR2 are SGDLS and YYNGEE. Trimming removed 0 bases from V and 2 bases from J; junction bases left unmatched: 9. The CDR3 has 18 residues. The CDR3, as DNA: TGTGCCAGCAGCGTAGCTACTTCTAGCGGGGGGGCTCCCTACGAGCAGTACTTC. This gives the protein CASSVATSSGGAPYEQYF.

This chain uses TRBV24-1 with TRBJ1-1; TRBD1 aligns across 8 bases. CDR1 is KGHDR, CDR2 SFDVKD, per germline. CDR3 length: 15 amino acids. Trimming at V came to 3 bases and at J to 4 bases, leaving 6 bases not matched to a gene. In DNA form, the CDR3 reads TGTGCCACCAGTGATCCCGGACAGGGAGCCACTGAAGCTTTCTTT. Translating it yields CATSDPGQGATEAFF.

V usage is TRBV5-1 and J usage is TRBJ2-2, with unresolved D. CDR3 size: 14 residues. Germline V gene lookup returns CDR1 SGHRS and CDR2 YFSETQ. Trimming left V 8 bases short and J 0 bases short, with 11 bases between. The CDR3 coding sequence is TGCGCCAGTGCTGACAAAGCGAACACCGGGGAGCTGTTTTTT. It yields the protein CASADKANTGELFF.

V is TRBV2 and J is TRBJ1-3; D is uncertain. Germline V CDR1 and CDR2: SNHLY, FYNNEI. The length of the CDR3 is 14 residues. Deletions cut 8 bases from V and 0 bases from J, with 11 bases between. The CDR3 coding sequence is TGTGCCAGCTTATCAGGAAACTCTGGAAACACCATATATTTT. Residues: CASLSGNSGNTIYF.

The genes are TRBV11-3 and TRBJ2-1; D unclear. Germline V gene data show CDR1 as SGHNT and CDR2 as YENEEA. Trimming shortened V by 5 bases and J by 0 bases, and 14 bases separated the two germline ends. This CDR3 spans 16 amino acids. CDR3 nucleotide sequence: TGTGCCAGCAGCCCCGGTCGGGTTCGCTCCTACAATGAGCAGTTCTTC. It yields the protein CASSPGRVRSYNEQFF.

This clone was detected a few times. The rearrangement joins TRBV12-3 or TRBV12-4 to TRBJ1-5; 8 bases are shared with TRBD1. The CDR3 covers 13 residues. V lost 4 bases, J lost 7 bases, and 3 bases stayed unmatched. CDR3 loop: CASSWTGRQPQHF. The CDR3 region has the DNA TGTGCCAGCAGTTGGACAGGGAGGCAGCCCCAGCATTTT.

The genes are TRBV7-9 and TRBJ1-2; no clear D gene. Trimming shortened V by 2 bases and J by 5 bases, and 15 bases separated the two germline ends. The CDR3 loop spans 15 amino acids. Per germline, CDR1 SEHNR and CDR2 FQNEAQ (reference sequence). The CDR3 coding sequence is TGTGCCAGCAGCTTAAATGAAGGGAGTGGGTATGGCTACACCTTC. Protein product: CASSLNEGSGYGYTF.

J is TRBJ1-6 and V is TRBV6-5; possible D gene TRBD1, 6 bases. This CDR3 comprises 14 residues. V was trimmed by 6 bases and J by 13 bases, leaving 19 bases between them. Looked up from germline, CDR1 is MNHEY and CDR2 is SVGAGI. In DNA form, the CDR3 reads TGTGCCAGCAGCTCGACAGGCCGCCTTGTTCCCCTCCACTTT. It encodes CASSSTGRLVPLHF.

As to this clone: The sample carries other DNA sequences with the same CDR3. The chain employs TRBV9 and TRBJ2-2; 7 bases line up with TRBD2. CDR1 SGDLS and CDR2 YYNGEE come from the germline V gene. This CDR3 region has 16 residues. The V gene end was trimmed by 0 bases and the J gene end by 4 bases; junction bases not matched to a gene: 6. Here the CDR3 DNA reads TGTGCCAGCAGCGTAGGAGCGGGGACCCTCACCGGGGAGCTGTTTTTT. This codes for CASSVGAGTLTGELFF.

V usage is TRBV4-2 and J usage is TRBJ2-7; D unclear. The CDR3 is 15 residues long. Trimming pared 0 bases from V and 3 bases from J, leaving 12 bases between. The germline V gene encodes CDR1 LGHNA and CDR2 YNFKEQ. The CDR3 protein is CASSQDLSWLYEQYF. The DNA of the CDR3 is TGTGCCAGCAGCCAAGATCTTAGCTGGCTCTACGAGCAGTACTTC.

The gene calls are TRBV5-5 and TRBJ2-7; 12 bases match TRBD2. Germline CDR1 is SGHKS and CDR2 is YYEKEE (reference sequence). The ends lost 4 bases at V and 2 bases at J; junction bases unmatched: 4. CDR3 size: 15 residues. CDR3 in amino acids: CASSGLAGGTYEQYF. CDR3 DNA sequence: TGTGCCAGCAGCGGGCTAGCGGGGGGGACCTACGAGCAGTACTTC.

This clone is a singleton in its sample. The gene calls are TRBV4-1 and TRBJ2-1, with 9 nucleotides matching TRBD2. The CDR3 has 15 amino acids. Germline loops: CDR1 MGHRA, CDR2 YSYEKL. Germline trimming cut 3 bases from V and 7 bases from J; bases unmatched to any gene: 7. The CDR3 reads CASSQGGTSSNEQFF. The CDR3 region has the DNA TGCGCCAGCAGCCAGGGAGGGACTAGCTCGAATGAGCAGTTCTTC.

The chain has TRBV5-1 and TRBJ1-2; tentatively, D is TRBD1 (5 bases). Germline V gene sequence: CDR1 SGHRS, CDR2 YFSETQ. Trimming removed 4 bases at V and 1 base at J, with 14 bases between. The CDR3 is 15 amino acids. The CDR3 sequence: CASSASGGLNYGYTF. The CDR3 bases are TGCGCCAGCAGCGCCTCCGGGGGTCTTAACTATGGCTACACCTTC.